The 2 T cell receptor beta chains listed next were all sequenced from one sample in a study of cytomegalovirus exposure and HLA in healthy donors. The primer mix had 60 Vbeta and 13 Jbeta primers. The method was immunoSEQ multiplex PCR; TCRdb's version includes in-frame clones alone and lacks a portion of them. The data include 75,000 to 85,000 clones; the top ten clones carry approximately 4.2%. Material: PBMCs. The receptors were gathered from a man younger than 30 in good health and CMV-seropositive.

The rearrangement uses TRBV7-9 and TRBJ2-2; D is perhaps TRBD1 (5 bases). The CDR3 is 16 amino acids. Germline CDR1 SEHNR, CDR2 FQNEAQ (reference sequence). Trimming pared 5 bases from V and 7 bases from J, leaving 20 bases between. As DNA, the CDR3 is TGTGCCAGCAGCGGTCCCTGGGCAGGGCCGGGCGGGGAGCTGTTTTTT. Its protein is CASSGPWAGPGGELFF.

This chain links TRBV4-1 with TRBJ2-1; the D gene is possibly TRBD1 (6 bases). This CDR3 has 15 residues. In germline, CDR1 is MGHRA, CDR2 YSYEKL. V lost 5 bases to trimming and J lost 8 bases, with 19 bases between them. The DNA of the CDR3 is TGCGCCAGCAGCTCGGGACACCCACCTCGGGATGAGCAGTTCTTC. Amino acids: CASSSGHPPRDEQFF.